This T cell receptor (beta chain) was found in a study of blood T cell repertoires in COVID-19. The CDR3 extends over 14 amino acids. The V and J ends lost 4 bases and 2 bases, in that order; junction bases with no gene match: 6. Germline CDR1 SGHTS, CDR2 YDEGEE. Generated by immunoSEQ multiplex PCR, the TCRdb table keeps only in-frame clones and is missing some. The table has 60,000 to 85,000 clones, just under 85% seen once. The sample taken for sequencing was peripheral blood. The TCR was taken from a man in his sixties or seventies with acute or convalescent COVID-19. The rearrangement joins TRBV5-8 to TRBJ2-7, with 7 nucleotides matching TRBD2. As DNA, the CDR3 is TGTGCCAGCAGCCGGGAGGCGGGAACCTACGAGCAGTACTTC. Translated: CASSREAGTYEQYF.